This is a list of T cell receptor beta chains from one sample in a study of blood T cell repertoires in COVID-19. Some clones are missing from TCRdb's copy, which holds only in-frame ones; the method was immunoSEQ multiplex PCR. The data hold approximately 290,000 clones, with around 85% observed a single time. Sequencing was performed on peripheral blood. The origin of the receptors is a human donor with COVID-19, enrolled during active disease. The donor label of this sample is uncertain. Each CDR3 is given with its conserved first and last residue. The order of the fields is clone size, D gene, J gene, V gene, CDR3 DNA, CDR3 protein. A D gene is named only where the DNA matches it firmly. Clone sizes are given selectively: once, few, many, or a class where the clone is expanded.

>-|TRBD2|TRBJ2-1|TRBV30
TGTGCCTGGAGTGTAGGGCTAGCGGGGCTCAATGAGCAGTTCTTC
CAWSVGLAGLNEQFF
>-|-|TRBJ2-6|TRBV30
TGTGCCTGGAGTGACCTGGACAGTTTCTCTGGGGCCAACGTCCTGACTTTC
CAWSDLDSFSGANVLTF
>-|TRBD2|TRBJ2-7|TRBV4-2
TGTGCCAGCAGCCATCTACCGGGACTAGCGGCCTACGAGCAGTACTTC
CASSHLPGLAAYEQYF
>-|TRBD1|TRBJ1-2|TRBV28
TGTGCCAGCAGTTTTACAGGGGGTTATGGTTATGGCTACACCTTC
CASSFTGGYGYGYTF
>-|-|TRBJ2-7|TRBV29-1
TGCAGCGTCCTCTCCCATAACCTATCGGACGAGCAGTACTTC
CSVLSHNLSDEQYF
>-|TRBD2|TRBJ2-1|TRBV7-3
TGTGCCAGCAGCTTAGGCCGGCTAGCGGGAGACGAGCAGTTCTTC
CASSLGRLAGDEQFF
>-|-|TRBJ1-2|TRBV3-1/TRBV3-2
TGTGCCAGCAGCCAGAGCCCCCGGGGCGGGGGGGATTATGGTGGCTACACCTTC
CASSQSPRGGGDYGGYTF
>-|TRBD2|TRBJ2-2|TRBV27
TGTGCCAGCAGAAAACCGGGACTAGCGGGCGGCGGGGAGCTGTTTTTT
CASRKPGLAGGGELFF
>-|-|TRBJ2-4|TRBV6-1
TGTGCCAGCAGTGAACAGGGAGGAGTGGACATTCAGTACTTC
CASSEQGGVDIQYF
>-|-|TRBJ2-7|TRBV14
TGTGCCAGCAGCCAAGACCCAGGGTCTAGGTACGAGCAGTACTTC
CASSQDPGSRYEQYF
>-|TRBD2|TRBJ2-2|TRBV11-3
TGTGCCAGCAGCTTAGCCGCTAGCGGGAGTGTGGACACCGGGGAGCTGTTTTTT
CASSLAASGSVDTGELFF
>-|TRBD1|TRBJ2-7|TRBV7-2
TGTGCCAGCAGCCCAGAGGGACAGTCACACTACGAGCAGTACTTC
CASSPEGQSHYEQYF
>-|TRBD1|TRBJ2-1|TRBV5-1
TGCGCCAGCAGCATGACAGGGGCGGTCAATGAGCAGTTCTTC
CASSMTGAVNEQFF
>few|-|TRBJ1-1|TRBV12-3/TRBV12-4
TGTGCCAGCAGTATCGGTGTTGAAGCTTTCTTT
CASSIGVEAFF
>-|TRBD2|TRBJ2-3|TRBV11-2
TGTGCCAGCAGCTCGGGGACTAGCGGCCCTAGCACAGATACGCAGTATTTT
CASSSGTSGPSTDTQYF
>once|-|TRBJ2-2|TRBV5-4
TGTGCCAGCAGCCGCGATATAGGGAGTACCGGGGAGCTGTTTTTT
CASSRDIGSTGELFF
>-|-|TRBJ1-5|TRBV12-3/TRBV12-4
TGTGCCAGCATACAGGGCCCATATCAGCCCCAGCATTTT
CASIQGPYQPQHF
>-|-|TRBJ1-4|TRBV7-9
TGTGCCAGCAGCTTACGTCAGGGCTTGGGTTACGAAAAACTGTTTTTT
CASSLRQGLGYEKLFF
>-|-|TRBJ1-5|TRBV5-3
TGTGCCAGAAGCTGTCACCCCCGGGGATATAGCAATCAGCCCCAGCATTTT
CARSCHPRGYSNQPQHF
>-|TRBD1|TRBJ2-7|TRBV28
TGTGCCAGCAGCTCGACTGGACAGGGCCAAAGCTACGAGCAGTACTTC
CASSSTGQGQSYEQYF
>few|TRBD1|TRBJ1-1|TRBV4-1
TGCGCCAGCAGCCTGCCTTGGACAGGGAAGGGGACTGAAGCTTTCTTT
CASSLPWTGKGTEAFF
>-|TRBD2|TRBJ2-3|TRBV7-2
TGTGCCAGCAGCTCCGGACTAGCGGGAGGTGCAGATACGCAGTATTTT
CASSSGLAGGADTQYF
>-|TRBD1|TRBJ1-1|TRBV27
TGTGCCAGCAGTCTAAACCGACAGGGCGGGGAAGCTTTCTTT
CASSLNRQGGEAFF
>-|-|TRBJ1-6|TRBV25-1
TGTGCCACCCCAACGGACAGAGATAATTCACCCCTCCACTTT
CATPTDRDNSPLHF
>-|-|TRBJ1-2|TRBV7-2
TGTGCCAGCAGCTCACCCGGCCGGGTCTCCTATGGCTACACCTTC
CASSSPGRVSYGYTF
>-|-|TRBJ2-3|TRBV5-1
TGCGCCAGCAGCTGGAGCAGGGTAGGCACAGATACGCAGTATTTT
CASSWSRVGTDTQYF
>once|-|TRBJ1-3|TRBV7-2
TGTGCCAGCAGCTTAATTTACAGCTCTGGAAACACCATATATTTT
CASSLIYSSGNTIYF
>once|-|TRBJ2-3|TRBV19
TGTGCCAGTTCCTTGAACACGGCTAGAGGGGATACGCAGTATTTT
CASSLNTARGDTQYF
>-|TRBD1|TRBJ2-5|TRBV7-2
TGTGCCAGCAGCCGGGACAGGCGGGAAGAGACCCAGTACTTC
CASSRDRREETQYF
>-|-|TRBJ1-1|TRBV7-2
TGTGCCAGCAGCCGTATACAAAACACTGAAGCTTTCTTT
CASSRIQNTEAFF
>-|TRBD2|TRBJ2-7|TRBV19
TGTGCCAGTAGTCAGGGACTAGCGGGTACCTACGAGCAGTACTTC
CASSQGLAGTYEQYF
>-|-|TRBJ1-1|TRBV19
TGTGCCAGTACGGGACTCCTAAACACTGAAGCTTTCTTT
CASTGLLNTEAFF
>-|-|TRBJ1-3|TRBV19
TGTGCCAGTAGACGCGGGGCTGGAAACACCATATATTTT
CASRRGAGNTIYF
>-|-|TRBJ1-3|TRBV19
TGTGCCAGTAGTCCGAGTTCGGAGTCTGGAAACACCATATATTTT
CASSPSSESGNTIYF
>-|TRBD1|TRBJ1-2|TRBV3-1/TRBV3-2
TGTGCCAGCAGCCCCCGACAGGGGAGGCATGGCTACACCTTC
CASSPRQGRHGYTF
>-|TRBD1|TRBJ1-2|TRBV7-3
TGTGCCAGCAGCCCCGGGACAGGCGGCTATGGCTACACCTTC
CASSPGTGGYGYTF
>-|-|TRBJ2-3|TRBV7-8
TGTGCCAGCAGCTTAGAGGGGCCCGAGACTAGAGGGTATTTT
CASSLEGPETRGYF
>-|-|TRBJ1-3|TRBV3-1/TRBV3-2
TGTGCCAGCAGCCGGGGAGGGACTAACACCATATATTTT
CASSRGGTNTIYF
>-|TRBD1|TRBJ2-7|TRBV7-3
TGTGCCAGCAGCTTAGAGGGGGCGAATCTTGAGCAGTACTTC
CASSLEGANLEQYF
>-|-|TRBJ2-2|TRBV18
TGTGCCAGCTCACTAACTAGTACCGGGGAGCTGTTTTTT
CASSLTSTGELFF
>-|-|TRBJ1-1|TRBV6-6
TGTGCCAGCAGTCCACAGGGTAGCAACACTGAAGCTTTCTTT
CASSPQGSNTEAFF
>-|-|TRBJ2-3|TRBV27
TGTGCCAGCACCCTTTTTGGCACAGATACGCAGTATTTT
CASTLFGTDTQYF
>-|TRBD2|TRBJ2-1|TRBV7-9
TGTGCCAGCTGCTTTTGGACTAGCGGGGCCAATGAGCAGTTCTTC
CASCFWTSGANEQFF
>-|-|TRBJ1-1|TRBV30
TGTGCCTGGAGTGATGCTACGATTATTAAAGCTTTCTTT
CAWSDATIIKAFF
>-|TRBD2|TRBJ2-7|TRBV10-2
TGCGCCAGCAGTGATCTGGGACTAGCGGGAGTAGGAGAGCAGTACTTC
CASSDLGLAGVGEQYF
>-|TRBD2|TRBJ2-6|TRBV18
TGTGCCAGCTCACCCCGGGGGGAAGGGCTGACCAACGTCCTGACTTTC
CASSPRGEGLTNVLTF
>-|-|TRBJ2-7|TRBV9
TGTGCCAGCAGCACTTCAGGGTCGCTCTATTCGTACGAGCAGTACTTC
CASSTSGSLYSYEQYF
>many|TRBD2|TRBJ2-1|TRBV29-1
TGCAGCGTTTCGGGCGGGAGCTCCTACAATGAGCAGTTCTTC
CSVSGGSSYNEQFF
>-|TRBD2|TRBJ2-5|TRBV28
TGTGCCAGCAGCGATAGCGGGAGGGCCCTCGGAGAGACCCAGTACTTC
CASSDSGRALGETQYF
>-|-|TRBJ2-7|TRBV6-4
TGTGCCAGCAGTGTATCTCAGGGAAACTACGAGCAGTACTTC
CASSVSQGNYEQYF
>-|TRBD1|TRBJ1-6|TRBV6-1
TGTGCCAGCAGTGAACCCAGGACAGGGCGAAATTCACCCCTCCACTTT
CASSEPRTGRNSPLHF
>few|TRBD1|TRBJ1-1|TRBV9
TGTGCCAGCAGCCTCGTCCTAGGGGGCGGAACTGAAGCTTTCTTT
CASSLVLGGGTEAFF
>-|-|TRBJ1-1|TRBV7-3
TGTGCCAGCAGCCCGGCGGGGCTTGGGGGGACTGAAGCTTTCTTT
CASSPAGLGGTEAFF
>-|TRBD1|TRBJ2-1|TRBV19
TGTGCCAGCTTCGGACAGGGGTCCTACAATGAGCAGTTCTTC
CASFGQGSYNEQFF